This note documents a single T cell receptor beta chain sequence. Its target is unknown. The junction differs from germline at one of its ends, possibly a read error. The data originate from a study of T cell responses to AZD1222 COVID-19 vaccine. Samples with a second dose at about 4 or about 12 weeks were pooled together. The CDR3 runs to 13 residues. Germline V gives CDR1 SGHTA, CDR2 FQGNSA. Findings and caveats of the study: Reports say nearly half of spike-specific TCRs go after unmutated variant regions. Regions 160-218 and 743-854 dominated among vaccine-associated CD4 TCRs spanning spike. Most donors were white British and more were female, and clonal diversity was possibly underestimated.

Libraries were prepared by immunoSEQ multiplex PCR; TCRdb keeps only in-frame clonotypes and omits some of them. The sample yields over 130,000 clones, roughly 92% seen once. This receptor was taken from an adult who received the AZD1222 COVID-19 vaccine. The starting material was peripheral blood, obtained 28 days after the second AZD1222 dose. This sequence joins TRBV7-2 and TRBJ2-7; the match to TRBD2 covers 15 bases. The CDR3, as DNA: TGTGCCAGCAGCCAGGGACTAGCGGGAGGCCCCCACTTC. Its protein is CASSQGLAGGPHF.